Presented here are 7 T cell receptor beta chains from one specimen sequenced in a study of PD-1 blockade in classical Hodgkin lymphoma. Generated by immunoSEQ multiplex PCR, the TCRdb table keeps only in-frame clones and is missing some. The sample has about 30,000 clones, nearly 80% seen once. Every single patient, without exception, relapsed after autologous stem cell transplantation, and brentuximab vedotin exposure varied. Material: peripheral blood mononuclear cells (PBMCs), obtained before the second cycle of nivolumab. The origin of the receptors is a human donor with classical Hodgkin lymphoma.

V gene TRBV4-3 combines with J gene TRBJ2-3; D unclear. This CDR3 is 14 amino acids long. V lost 0 bases and J lost 2, with 6 bases in between. CDR1 and CDR2 (germline): LGHNA, YSLEER. The CDR3: CASSQERYTDTQYF. CDR3 sequence (DNA): TGCGCCAGCAGCCAAGAGCGATACACAGATACGCAGTATTTT.

The chain has TRBV13 and TRBJ2-5, with 9 bases matching TRBD1. V shed 0 bases and J 3 bases; nucleotides not matched to a gene: 2. This CDR3 is built from 15 residues. Germline loops: CDR1 PRHDT, CDR2 FYEKMQ (reference sequence). Written as DNA, the CDR3 is TGTGCCAGCAGCTTAGGGGGACAGGGCAAAGAGACCCAGTACTTC. Its translation: CASSLGGQGKETQYF.

This sequence joins TRBV7-2 and TRBJ1-6, with 7 bases fitting TRBD1. The V and J ends lost 6 bases and 3 bases, in that order; junction bases with no gene match: 11. Per germline, CDR1 SGHTA and CDR2 FQGNSA. This CDR3 has 17 residues. The CDR3, as DNA: TGTGCCAGCAGATATGACCGGGACAGCATCTATAATTCACCCCTCCACTTT. Translating it yields CASRYDRDSIYNSPLHF.

This chain connects TRBV4-3 to TRBJ1-1; perhaps TRBD1 as D (5 bases). Trimming took off 2 bases at V and 9 bases at J, with 10 bases between the two ends. Germline V CDR1 and CDR2: LGHNA, YSLEER. CDR3 length: 12 amino acids. For the CDR3, the DNA is TGCGCCAGCAGCCAAATGGGGGAAAAAGCTTTCTTT. Translated, it gives CASSQMGEKAFF.

The chain joins TRBV19 to TRBJ2-7, with 8 bases lining up with TRBD1. The ends lost 1 base at V and 5 bases at J; junction bases unmatched: 7. This CDR3 spans 15 amino acids. The germline gives CDR1 LNHDA, CDR2 SQIVND (reference sequence). Here the CDR3 DNA reads TGTGCCAGTAGTATAGCGTGGACAGGGATCGACGAGCAGTACTTC. Its translation is CASSIAWTGIDEQYF.

The rearrangement uses TRBV11-2 and TRBJ2-3; 10 bases map to TRBD2. CDR1 SGHAT and CDR2 FQNNGV come from the germline V gene. V lost 6 bases to trimming and J lost 6 bases; unmatched junction nucleotides: 9. There are 15 residues in the CDR3. The DNA for the CDR3 is TGTGCCAGCAGTCAAACTAGCGGGGCTTGGGATACGCAGTATTTT. This encodes CASSQTSGAWDTQYF.

This clone is judged medium-sized. The V and J genes are TRBV9 and TRBJ1-4; D may be TRBD1 (5 bases). V lost 4 bases and J 2 bases, leaving 9 bases between the germline ends. Per the germline V gene, CDR1 is SGDLS and CDR2 is YYNGEE. CDR3 size: 14 residues. The CDR3: CASSRWGTNEKLFF. In DNA, the CDR3 is TGTGCCAGCAGCCGGTGGGGGACTAATGAAAAACTGTTTTTT.